This T cell receptor beta chain stems from a study of blood T cell repertoires in COVID-19. Germline CDR1 is MGHDK and CDR2 is SYGVNS. The CDR3 has 12 residues. V lost 2 bases, J lost 5 bases, and 6 bases lay in between. The method was immunoSEQ multiplex PCR; TCRdb's version includes in-frame clones alone and lacks a portion of them. The profile shows 250,000 to 300,000 clones, 85% to 90% of them singletons. The chain couples TRBV25-1 to TRBJ1-1, with a tentative D call TRBD1 (6 bases). The TCR originated in a woman aged 50 to 65 with COVID-19, enrolled during active disease. Sequencing input: peripheral blood. CDR3 sequence reads: CASSEQGTEAFF. The CDR3 DNA reads TGTGCCAGCAGTGAACAGGGGACTGAAGCTTTCTTT.